What follows describes a single TCR beta chain. The data stem from a study of blood T cell repertoires in COVID-19. Study at large: The United States, Italy and Spain were the sources of the acute and convalescent COVID-19 samples.

Residents of about two dozen US areas, aged about 18 to 95 years, made up the participants. Resolution of symptoms, clearance, or two negative PCRs was present in recovered Cohort 3 donors. After removal of 4 bases from V and 4 bases from J, the junction contained 8 bases not matched to a gene. This CDR3 spans 16 amino acids. CDR1 is MDHEN and CDR2 is SYDVKM in the germline V gene. Authors' data handling: Reference gene primer amplification gave estimated nucleated cell counts. Assay used: immunoSEQ multiplex PCR; TCRdb lists only in-frame clones, some missing. V and J calls and clone size are as listed in that table; D and trimming were resolved from the DNA. The data hold roughly 400,000 clones, with approximately 87% observed a single time.

Sequencing was performed on PBMCs or T cells enriched from blood (not recorded which). The receptor was isolated from a woman between 45 and 60 years old who had recovered from COVID-19. The chain recombines TRBV28 with TRBJ1-4; 8 bases line up with TRBD1. CDR3 sequence (DNA): TGTGCCAGCAGTTCAGGGGGCGAGGTATATAATGAAAAACTGTTTTTT. It specifies CASSSGGEVYNEKLFF.